The 30 T cell receptor beta chains below were found in one sample sequenced in a study of cytomegalovirus exposure and HLA in healthy donors. Primers included in the PCR were 60 Vbeta and 13 Jbeta primers. Measured with immunoSEQ multiplex PCR; TCRdb has only the in-frame clones, and not every one. The sample shows a few hundred thousand clones, 80% to 95% of them seen only once. What was sequenced was PBMCs. Source of these receptors: a girl aged 2-10 years in good health and CMV-seronegative.

The CDR3 region has the DNA TGTGCCAGTAGTATAGGGACCGGGACAGAGAACTATGGCTACACCTTC. As protein: CASSIGTGTENYGYTF. The chain is built from TRBV19 and TRBJ1-2, with 7 bases matching TRBD1. Germline V gene data show CDR1 as LNHDA and CDR2 as SQIVND (reference sequence). There are 16 residues in the CDR3. J gave up 2 bases and V 1 base, and 7 bases lay outside the gene matches.

V and J are TRBV7-9 and TRBJ1-3, with D perhaps matching TRBD1 (5 bases). With 3 bases removed from V and 4 bases from J, the gap between germline ends came to 10 bases. From germline, CDR1 is SEHNR and CDR2 FQNEAQ (reference sequence). The CDR3 runs 14 residues. The CDR3 region has the DNA TGTGCCAGCAGCTTTACAGGATCGGGAAACACCATATATTTT. This codes for CASSFTGSGNTIYF.

The rearrangement uses TRBV19 and TRBJ1-1, with a weak D call TRBD1 (5 bases). Trimming pared 5 bases from V and 0 bases from J, leaving 19 bases between. Germline V gene data show CDR1 as LNHDA and CDR2 as SQIVND (reference sequence). This CDR3 spans 17 amino acids. CDR3 bases: TGTGCCAGTAGTGCCTTGAGGGACTCCTCAATGAACACTGAAGCTTTCTTT. The encoded protein is CASSALRDSSMNTEAFF.

This chain uses TRBV6-1 with TRBJ2-1; D might be TRBD2 (5 bases). Germline V gene lookup returns CDR1 MNHNS and CDR2 SASEGT. V was trimmed by 6 bases and J by 12 bases, leaving 12 bases between them. This CDR3 has 11 amino acids. This chain's CDR3 is CASREGRLQFF. In nucleotides, the CDR3 is TGTGCCAGCAGAGAGGGCCGGCTGCAGTTCTTC.

The chain carries TRBV5-1 and TRBJ2-1, with D maybe TRBD2 (7 bases). Germline-derived CDR1 and CDR2 are SGHRS and YFSETQ. V was trimmed by 7 bases and J by 5 bases, leaving 19 bases between them. The CDR3 runs 15 residues. The CDR3 coding sequence is TGCGCCAGCTCCAGGAGGGAGGGGGGGAACAATGAGCAGTTCTTC. Protein product: CASSRREGGNNEQFF.

The sample holds one count of this clone. J is TRBJ2-3 and V is TRBV28; D perhaps matches TRBD2 (5 bases). Between the trimmed V and J ends, which lost 5 bases and 1 base, there was a span of 13 bases. This CDR3 is built from 15 residues. Germline V gives CDR1 MDHEN, CDR2 SYDVKM. The CDR3 region is CASSMDWAGTDTQYF. CDR3 DNA sequence: TGTGCCAGCAGTATGGACTGGGCGGGCACAGATACGCAGTATTTT. The complete variable domain, with remaining parts taken from reference TRBV28 and TRBJ2-3, reads DVKVTQSSRYLVKRTGEKVFLECVQDMDHENMFWYRQDPGLGLRLIYFSYDVKMKEKGDIPEGYSVSREKKERFSLILESASTNQTSMYLCASSMDWAGTDTQYFGPGTRLTVL.

The V gene is TRBV4-1, the J gene TRBJ2-5, with TRBD2 identical over 9 bases. The junction had 3 bases not matched to a gene; V was cut back by 3 bases and J by 1 base. The CDR3 length is 15 residues. Germline V gene data show CDR1 as MGHRA and CDR2 as YSYEKL. The CDR3: CASSQRLAAQETQYF. DNA for the CDR3: TGCGCCAGCAGCCAGCGACTAGCGGCCCAAGAGACCCAGTACTTC.

This clone has only one observation. V and J are TRBV4-1 and TRBJ1-5, with 9 bases aligning to TRBD1. Germline CDR1 and CDR2: MGHRA and YSYEKL. V dropped 3 bases and J dropped 4; count of bases not matched to a gene: 7. The CDR3 totals 16 residues. In nucleotides, the CDR3 is TGCGCCAGCAGCCACGGGACAGGGCTGGGGAATCAGCCCCAGCATTTT. Protein product: CASSHGTGLGNQPQHF.

This clone came up once. The V call is TRBV29-1, the J call TRBJ2-3; maybe TRBD1 (8 bases). Per germline, CDR1 SQVTM and CDR2 ANQGSEA. The CDR3 covers 11 residues. The germline V and J ends were trimmed by 7 bases and 8 bases, with 13 bases remaining between them. The CDR3 sequence: CSGQGRGTQYF. As DNA, the CDR3 is TGCAGCGGACAGGGGAGGGGTACGCAGTATTTT.

Here the CDR3 reads CASSASGANYGYTF. The CDR3 DNA reads as TGTGCCAGCAGCGCTAGCGGGGCCAACTATGGCTACACCTTC. The V call is TRBV2, the J call TRBJ1-2; tentatively, D is TRBD1 (5 bases). V was shortened by 6 bases and J by 2 bases, with 13 bases between the two germline ends. Germline lookup yields CDR1 SNHLY and CDR2 FYNNEI. This CDR3 comprises 14 residues.

The count of this clone is one. This chain uses TRBV27 with TRBJ1-1; the D gene is possibly TRBD1 (5 bases). This CDR3 region has 19 residues. The germline V and J ends were trimmed by 7 bases and 5 bases, with 32 bases remaining between them. Germline CDR1 reads MNHEY; CDR2 reads SMNVEV (reference sequence). CDR3 DNA sequence: TGTGCCAGCACCCATCGCGCCGGGGTCGGGGGAGGCGGTAAAACTGAAGCTTTCTTT. This sequence encodes CASTHRAGVGGGGKTEAFF.

This sequence joins TRBV15 and TRBJ2-7, with 10 nucleotides matching TRBD2. The CDR3 spans 13 residues. Germline assignment: CDR1 LNHNV and CDR2 YYDKDF (reference sequence). The junction had 3 bases not matched to a gene; V was cut back by 0 bases and J by 10 bases. The CDR3 loop reads CATSREGLAIQYF. The CDR3 DNA follows: TGTGCCACCAGCAGAGAGGGACTAGCGATACAGTACTTC. The variable domain in full, with the rest retrieved from reference TRBV15 and TRBJ2-7, is DAMVIQNPRYQVTQFGKPVTLSCSQTLNHNVMYWYQQKSSQAPKLLFHYYDKDFNNEADTPDNFQSRRPNTSFCFLDIRSPGLGDTAMYLCATSREGLAIQYFGPGTRLTVT.

This clone was recorded only once. The chain joins TRBV9 to TRBJ1-4; maybe TRBD1 (5 bases). Trimming took off 3 bases at V and 3 bases at J, with 9 bases between the two ends. Germline V gene data show CDR1 as SGDLS and CDR2 as YYNGEE. CDR3 length equals 14 residues. CDR3 sequence reads: CASSGGTANEKLFF. The CDR3 bases are TGTGCCAGCAGCGGCGGGACGGCTAATGAAAAACTGTTTTTT.

This rearrangement joins TRBV5-4 to TRBJ2-3; D is unclear. CDR1 is SGHNT and CDR2 is YYREEE in the germline V gene (reference sequence). The length of the CDR3 is 13 residues. The V and J ends lost 0 bases and 4 bases respectively, with 6 bases between them. The CDR3 nucleotides read TGTGCCAGCAGCTTGGAACTGGCAGATACGCAGTATTTT. This sequence encodes CASSLELADTQYF.

This clone was observed once. The junction departs from germline at one end; a sequencing error may be responsible. CDR3 nucleotide sequence: TGTGCCGGCAGCTTACCAGGGGGGCGCGGGAGGGCAACGGATACGCAGTATTTT. It codes for CAGSLPGGRGRATDTQYF. This sequence joins TRBV5-6 and TRBJ2-3, with 9 bases lining up with TRBD2. In germline, CDR1 is SGHDT, CDR2 YYEEEE. CDR3 length equals 18 residues.

This chain joins TRBV28 and TRBJ1-5, with TRBD1 as a possible D gene (6 bases). Germline CDR1 reads MDHEN; CDR2 reads SYDVKM. V gave up 5 bases and J gave up 7 bases, with 12 bases separating them. The CDR3 sequence is 13 residues long. This CDR3 is CASSTGLGQPQHF. For the CDR3, the DNA is TGTGCCAGCAGTACAGGGTTAGGGCAGCCCCAGCATTTT. The whole variable domain, remainder taken from reference TRBV28 and TRBJ1-5, is DVKVTQSSRYLVKRTGEKVFLECVQDMDHENMFWYRQDPGLGLRLIYFSYDVKMKEKGDIPEGYSVSREKKERFSLILESASTNQTSMYLCASSTGLGQPQHFGDGTRLSIL.

This clone was seen a few times. The chain recombines TRBV5-4 with TRBJ1-4; the match to TRBD1 covers 7 bases. The V and J ends lost 0 bases and 7 bases, in that order; junction bases with no gene match: 3. The CDR3 loop spans 14 amino acids. CDR1 is SGHNT, CDR2 YYREEE, per germline (reference sequence). For the CDR3, the DNA is TGTGCCAGCAGCTTGGCGGCAGGGGGTGAAAAACTGTTTTTT. This gives the protein CASSLAAGGEKLFF.

This chain links TRBV30 with TRBJ2-3; 14 bases fit TRBD2. V was pared by 2 bases and J by 3 bases, with 4 bases of the junction left unmatched. The germline V gene has CDR1 GTSNPN and CDR2 SVGIG (reference sequence). The length of the CDR3 is 16 residues. CDR3 protein: CAWSLGLAGGTDTQYF. The CDR3 DNA follows: TGTGCCTGGAGTTTAGGACTAGCGGGAGGAACAGATACGCAGTATTTT.

The chain has TRBV5-1 and TRBJ2-6; TRBD1 matches at 9 bases. The J segment lost 0 bases and the V segment lost 4 bases, leaving 5 bases of the junction unmatched. CDR1 and CDR2 from the germline V gene are SGHRS and YFSETQ. This CDR3 has 17 residues. The CDR3 sequence: CASSPGTGSSGANVLTF. CDR3 DNA: TGCGCCAGCAGCCCCGGGACAGGGAGCTCTGGGGCCAACGTCCTGACTTTC.

The chain employs TRBV27 and TRBJ1-4; weak D call: TRBD1 (5 bases). Germline V gives CDR1 MNHEY, CDR2 SMNVEV (reference sequence). Trimming removed 6 bases from V and 7 bases from J, with 15 bases in between. CDR3 length: 14 residues. CDR3 coding DNA: TGTGCCAGCAGCCACGGAGGGGAGGGTGAAAAACTGTTTTTT. Translated: CASSHGGEGEKLFF. The entire variable domain, with the rest obtained from reference TRBV27 and TRBJ1-4, is as follows: EAQVTQNPRYLITVTGKKLTVTCSQNMNHEYMSWYRQDPGLGLRQIYYSMNVEVTDKGDVPEGYKVSRKEKRNFPLILESPSPNQTSLYFCASSHGGEGEKLFFGSGTQLSVL.

The chain carries TRBV7-9 and TRBJ1-2, with 8 bases matching TRBD1. The V segment lost 2 bases and the J segment 0 bases; nucleotides outside the gene matches: 8. Germline lookup yields CDR1 SEHNR and CDR2 FQNEAQ (reference sequence). This CDR3 is 17 amino acids long. This CDR3 reads CASSLTRQGPPNYGYTF. CDR3 coding DNA: TGTGCCAGCAGCTTAACCCGACAGGGGCCCCCTAACTATGGCTACACCTTC.

The rearrangement uses TRBV27 and TRBJ2-1; tentative D call: TRBD2 (5 bases). CDR3 length: 17 amino acids. Trimming removed 5 bases from V and 8 bases from J, with 25 bases in between. Germline CDR1 and CDR2: MNHEY and SMNVEV (reference sequence). CDR3 region: CASSARLEAIGGDEQFF. CDR3 nucleotides: TGTGCCAGCAGTGCCCGGCTAGAAGCCATCGGAGGCGATGAGCAGTTCTTC.

This chain connects TRBV29-1 to TRBJ2-1; 10 nucleotides align to TRBD2. Germline CDR1 SQVTM, CDR2 ANQGSEA. The CDR3 is 15 amino acids. J lost 0 bases, V lost 6 bases, and 5 bases had no gene match. The CDR3 sequence: CSVRAGGSSYNEQFF. CDR3 in DNA: TGCAGCGTCCGAGCGGGGGGGAGCTCCTACAATGAGCAGTTCTTC.

The genes are TRBV6-1 and TRBJ2-7, with TRBD1 identical over 11 bases. The CDR3 is made up of 14 amino acids. V was clipped by 4 bases and J by 4 bases; unmatched bases: 3. Looked up from germline, CDR1 is MNHNS and CDR2 is SASEGT. CDR3: CASSGGQGVYEQYF. CDR3 sequence (DNA): TGTGCCAGCAGTGGGGGACAGGGGGTTTACGAGCAGTACTTC.

This chain connects TRBV5-1 to TRBJ1-4; maybe TRBD1 (5 bases). In germline, CDR1 is SGHRS, CDR2 YFSETQ. The CDR3 extends over 15 amino acids. Between the trimmed V and J ends, which lost 0 bases and 4 bases, there was a span of 10 bases. The CDR3 nucleotides read TGCGCCAGCAGCTTGGAGGGACTGAGTAATGAAAAACTGTTTTTT. Protein sequence: CASSLEGLSNEKLFF. Variable domain in full (rest from reference TRBV5-1 and TRBJ1-4): KAGVTQTPRYLIKTRGQQVTLSCSPISGHRSVSWYQQTPGQGLQFLFEYFSETQRNKGNFPGRFSGRQFSNSRSEMNVSTLELGDSALYLCASSLEGLSNEKLFFGSGTQLSVL.

CDR3 in amino acids: CASSPADTYEQYF. CDR3 nucleotides: TGTGCCAGCTCACCGGCAGATACCTACGAGCAGTACTTC. This chain joins TRBV18 and TRBJ2-7, with D hard to call. CDR1 is KGHSH, CDR2 LQKENI, per germline. The CDR3 covers 13 residues. V lost 3 bases and J 2 bases, leaving 8 bases between the germline ends.

The chain is built from TRBV5-6 and TRBJ2-5; D gene ambiguous. TRBJ2-7 explains the end of the DNA better; the J call may be wrong. Germline assignment: CDR1 SGHDT and CDR2 YYEEEE. The CDR3 runs to 12 residues. CDR3 sequence: CASSLVPYEQYF. CDR3 DNA sequence: TGTGCCAGCAGCTTGGTACCCTACGAGCAGTACTTC.

The J gene is TRBJ1-1, the V gene TRBV5-4; TRBD1 aligns across 8 bases. V shed 4 bases and J 8 bases; nucleotides not matched to a gene: 13. The germline gives CDR1 SGHNT, CDR2 YYREEE (reference sequence). CDR3 size: 15 residues. CDR3 in amino acids: CASSPRGQRPKEAFF. DNA for the CDR3: TGTGCCAGCAGCCCCAGGGGGCAAAGGCCTAAAGAAGCTTTCTTT.

This chain connects TRBV7-6 to TRBJ2-1; D call uncertain. This CDR3 region has 16 residues. CDR1 is SGHVS, CDR2 FNYEAQ, per germline. Trimming left V 3 bases short and J 0 bases short, with 12 bases between. The CDR3 DNA follows: TGTGCCAGCAGCTTTCATGGCCGGAGCTCCTACAATGAGCAGTTCTTC. This translates into CASSFHGRSSYNEQFF.

The V gene is TRBV4-1, the J gene TRBJ1-1; TRBD1 agrees at 12 bases. With 5 bases clipped from V and 5 bases from J, the junction kept 9 bases outside the gene matches. CDR3 length equals 16 residues. CDR1 and CDR2 from the germline V gene are MGHRA and YSYEKL. The CDR3 is CASSFRGQGAYTEAFF. CDR3 nucleotide sequence: TGCGCCAGCAGCTTCCGGGGACAGGGGGCCTATACTGAAGCTTTCTTT.